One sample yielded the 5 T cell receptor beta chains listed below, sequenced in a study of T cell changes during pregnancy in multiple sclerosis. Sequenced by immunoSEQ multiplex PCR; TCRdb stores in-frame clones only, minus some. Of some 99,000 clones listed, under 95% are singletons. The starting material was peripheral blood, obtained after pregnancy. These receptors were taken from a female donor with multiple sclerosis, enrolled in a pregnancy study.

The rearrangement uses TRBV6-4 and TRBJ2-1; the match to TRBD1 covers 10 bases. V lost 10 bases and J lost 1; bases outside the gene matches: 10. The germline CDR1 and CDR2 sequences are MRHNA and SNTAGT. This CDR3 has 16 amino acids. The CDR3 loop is CAIAGDRGQSYNEQFF. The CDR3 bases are TGTGCCATTGCGGGGGACAGGGGCCAGTCCTACAATGAGCAGTTCTTC.

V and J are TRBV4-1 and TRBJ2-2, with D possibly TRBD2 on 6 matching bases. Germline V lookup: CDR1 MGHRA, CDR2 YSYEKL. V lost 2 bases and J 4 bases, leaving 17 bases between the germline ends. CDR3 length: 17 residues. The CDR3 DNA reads TGCGCCAGCAGCCAACCCGCTCGGAGGGGAAGCACCGGGGAGCTGTTTTTT. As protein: CASSQPARRGSTGELFF.

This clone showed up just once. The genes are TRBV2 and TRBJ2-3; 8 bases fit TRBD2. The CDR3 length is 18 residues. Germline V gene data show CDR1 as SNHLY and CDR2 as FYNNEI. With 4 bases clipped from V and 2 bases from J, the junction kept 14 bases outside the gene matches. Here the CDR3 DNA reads TGTGCCAGCAGTGGCAAGGTAGCGGGAATGTCTTTCACAGATACGCAGTATTTT. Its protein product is CASSGKVAGMSFTDTQYF.

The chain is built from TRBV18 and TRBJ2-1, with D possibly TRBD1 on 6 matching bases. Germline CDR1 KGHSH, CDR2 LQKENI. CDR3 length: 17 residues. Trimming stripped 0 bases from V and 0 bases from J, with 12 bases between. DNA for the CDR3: TGTGCCAGCTCACCACCCAGACAGGCTAGCTCCTACAATGAGCAGTTCTTC. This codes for CASSPPRQASSYNEQFF.

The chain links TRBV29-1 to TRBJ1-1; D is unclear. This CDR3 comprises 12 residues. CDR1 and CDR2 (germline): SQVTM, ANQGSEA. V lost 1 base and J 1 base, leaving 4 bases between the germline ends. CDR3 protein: CSVEVKNTEAFF. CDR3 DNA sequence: TGCAGCGTTGAAGTAAAGAACACTGAAGCTTTCTTT.